The next 30 T cell receptor beta chains were all read from a single sample in a study of shared clonotypes between healthy human individuals. The data were produced by immunoSEQ multiplex PCR, yet TCRdb's version contains in-frame clones alone and is incomplete. The sample comprises fewer than 1.8 million clones, less than 99% of which are singletons, and about 0.34% rests with the top ten. The sequenced sample consisted of naive CD4+ T cells sorted from blood. Subset in this sample: CD45RA+ positively selected. The receptor set was obtained from a man aged 25-45 years in good health.

This clone was seen just once. V is TRBV29-1 and J is TRBJ2-5; 9 nucleotides line up with TRBD1. V trimming: 5 bases; J trimming: 3 bases; junction bases outside the gene matches: 7. CDR1 is SQVTM and CDR2 is ANQGSEA in the germline V gene. The CDR3 has 14 amino acids. This CDR3 is CSVLGGDREETQYF. The CDR3 DNA follows: TGCAGCGTTTTAGGGGGGGACAGGGAAGAGACCCAGTACTTC.

The chain has TRBV15 and TRBJ2-2, with TRBD1 matching 7 bases. The CDR3 runs 15 residues. Germline CDR1 LNHNV, CDR2 YYDKDF (reference sequence). The ends lost 3 bases at V and 6 bases at J; junction bases unmatched: 7. CDR3 nucleotides: TGTGCCACCAGCAGGACAGGGAGTTTTTCCGGGGAGCTGTTTTTT. Translated, it gives CATSRTGSFSGELFF.

V usage is TRBV28 and J usage is TRBJ2-6, with 9 bases lining up with TRBD1. J gave up 0 bases and V 3 bases, and 6 bases lay outside the gene matches. CDR3 length: 18 amino acids. Germline-derived CDR1 and CDR2 are MDHEN and SYDVKM. CDR3 region: CASSFGTGPSSGANVLTF. The CDR3 DNA sequence: TGTGCCAGCAGTTTCGGGACAGGGCCATCCTCTGGGGCCAACGTCCTGACTTTC. Full variable domain (rest looked up from reference TRBV28 and TRBJ2-6): DVKVTQSSRYLVKRTGEKVFLECVQDMDHENMFWYRQDPGLGLRLIYFSYDVKMKEKGDIPEGYSVSREKKERFSLILESASTNQTSMYLCASSFGTGPSSGANVLTFGAGSRLTVL.

The CDR3 bases are TGCGCCAGCAGCTTGGAGGAGGGAATTGGGCCCCAGCATTTT. Its protein is CASSLEEGIGPQHF. The chain is built from TRBV5-1 and TRBJ1-5; D unresolved. Germline V lookup: CDR1 SGHRS, CDR2 YFSETQ. The CDR3 is made up of 14 amino acids. V lost 0 bases, J lost 9 bases, and 13 bases lay in between.

V usage is TRBV11-1 and J usage is TRBJ2-3; possible D gene TRBD1, 6 bases. The V gene's germline CDR1 is SGHAT and CDR2 FQDESV (reference sequence). The CDR3 length is 14 residues. Trimming took off 7 bases at V and 1 base at J, with 12 bases between the two ends. CDR3 residues: CASNNRDRTDTQYF. For the CDR3, the DNA is TGTGCCAGCAACAACAGGGACCGCACAGATACGCAGTATTTT.

The chain has TRBV9 and TRBJ2-2; 7 positions agree with TRBD2. This CDR3 spans 16 amino acids. J was trimmed by 5 bases and V by 4 bases; bases with no gene match: 11. Per germline, CDR1 SGDLS and CDR2 YYNGEE. CDR3 region: CASSTSGGSYTGELFF. CDR3 sequence (DNA): TGTGCCAGCAGCACCAGCGGCGGGAGCTATACCGGGGAGCTGTTTTTT.

This clone was recorded only once. The V gene is TRBV18, the J gene TRBJ1-4; perhaps TRBD1 as D (5 bases). V lost 3 bases and J 0 bases, leaving 8 bases between the germline ends. Germline loops: CDR1 KGHSH, CDR2 LQKENI. The CDR3 has 15 amino acids. The chain's CDR3 is CASSPQGSTNEKLFF. The CDR3 bases are TGTGCCAGCTCACCTCAGGGTTCAACTAATGAAAAACTGTTTTTT. Complete variable domain (other parts from reference TRBV18 and TRBJ1-4): NAGVMQNPRHLVRRRGQEARLRCSPMKGHSHVYWYRQLPEEGLKFMVYLQKENIIDESGMPKERFSAEFPKEGPSILRIQQVVRGDSAAYFCASSPQGSTNEKLFFGSGTQLSVL.

With respect to this clone: One end of the junction fails to match germline, which may point to a read error. The rearrangement joins TRBV7-2 to TRBJ1-2, with D perhaps matching TRBD1 (5 bases). The CDR3 extends over 11 amino acids. Germline assignment: CDR1 SGHTA and CDR2 FQGNSA. In DNA, the CDR3 is TGTGCCAGCAGCCCCCTGGCAGGGATCGCCTTC. This gives the protein CASSPLAGIAF.

Points on this clone: Other nucleotide sequences in the sample specify the same CDR3. V is TRBV7-9 and J is TRBJ1-1; TRBD1 matches at 7 bases. Unmatched junction bases numbered 4, after V lost 4 bases and J lost 5 bases. Germline assignment: CDR1 SEHNR and CDR2 FQNEAQ (reference sequence). The CDR3 is made up of 13 amino acids. The CDR3 bases are TGTGCCAGCAGCTCCCAGGGGGGTACTGAAGCTTTCTTT. This encodes CASSSQGGTEAFF.

This clone has only one observation. The chain couples TRBV2 to TRBJ2-2; D remains unclear. The germline V and J ends were trimmed by 7 bases and 7 bases, with 7 bases remaining between them. Looked up from germline, CDR1 is SNHLY and CDR2 is FYNNEI. The CDR3 length is 11 residues. CDR3 in DNA: TGTGCCAGCACCGGCTACGGGGAGCTGTTTTTT. Translated, it gives CASTGYGELFF. The full variable domain, with the rest looked up from reference TRBV2 and TRBJ2-2, is EPEVTQTPSHQVTQMGQEVILRCVPISNHLYFYWYRQILGQKVEFLVSFYNNEISEKSEIFDDQFSVERPDGSNFTLKIRSTKLEDSAMYFCASTGYGELFFGEGSRLTVL.

The chain's CDR3 is CASSLLVQASGGDTQYF. CDR3 nucleotide sequence: TGCGCCAGCAGCCTTTTAGTGCAGGCTAGCGGAGGAGATACGCAGTATTTT. The chain links TRBV4-1 to TRBJ2-3; 7 positions agree with TRBD2. This CDR3 comprises 17 residues. Germline loops: CDR1 MGHRA, CDR2 YSYEKL. J lost 5 bases, V lost 4 bases, and 15 bases had no gene match.

This clone was recorded only once. The DNA of the CDR3 is TGTGCCAGCAGTTCAGGTCGGGACGAGCAGTACTTC. Translated: CASSSGRDEQYF. The chain is built from TRBV28 and TRBJ2-7; D not resolved. Looked up from germline, CDR1 is MDHEN and CDR2 is SYDVKM. The CDR3 contains 12 residues. V shed 4 bases and J shed 5 bases, with 9 bases lying between them.

The chain employs TRBV11-3 and TRBJ2-2; D is unresolved. CDR1 SGHNT and CDR2 YENEEA come from the germline V gene. CDR3 size: 13 residues. Trimming removed 3 bases from V and 7 bases from J, with 9 bases in between. The CDR3 nucleotides are TGTGCCAGCAGCTTCATCCACATCGGGGAGCTGTTTTTT. Residues: CASSFIHIGELFF.

The chain couples TRBV2 to TRBJ1-1, with D possibly being TRBD1 (6 bases). Germline V CDR1 and CDR2: SNHLY, FYNNEI. This CDR3 spans 14 amino acids. Trimming removed 6 bases at V and 4 bases at J, with 15 bases between. The CDR3 here is CASSAQGRATEAFF. The DNA for the CDR3 is TGTGCCAGCAGCGCTCAGGGGAGAGCCACTGAAGCTTTCTTT.

This chain connects TRBV27 to TRBJ2-7; no clear D. V was cut by 7 bases and J by 5 bases, with 9 bases left in between. The CDR3 is 11 residues long. CDR1 MNHEY and CDR2 SMNVEV come from the germline V gene (reference sequence). CDR3 coding DNA: TGTGCCAGCAATTGTCGAAACGAGCAGTACTTC. Translating it yields CASNCRNEQYF.

This chain links TRBV6-1 with TRBJ2-5; D gene uncertain. CDR1 is MNHNS, CDR2 SASEGT, per germline. This CDR3 has 14 amino acids. Trimming took off 2 bases at V and 7 bases at J, with 14 bases between the two ends. CDR3 nucleotide sequence: TGTGCCAGCAGTGAATCCCTGCCGACGTTGACCCAGTACTTC. The encoded protein is CASSESLPTLTQYF.

The chain is built from TRBV5-1 and TRBJ2-2; D is possibly TRBD1 or TRBD2 (6 bases each). The CDR3 consists of 13 residues. Germline V gene lookup returns CDR1 SGHRS and CDR2 YFSETQ. Trimming left V 5 bases short and J 6 bases short, with 11 bases between. CDR3: CASRQGGPGELFF. The CDR3 DNA sequence: TGCGCCAGCAGACAGGGAGGCCCCGGGGAGCTGTTTTTT.

The J gene is TRBJ1-5, the V gene TRBV7-9; tentatively, D is TRBD1 (6 bases). The CDR3 has 17 amino acids. CDR1 and CDR2 (germline): SEHNR, FQNEAQ (reference sequence). V was cut by 2 bases and J by 3 bases, with 17 bases left in between. In nucleotides, the CDR3 is TGTGCCAGCAGCTTAACGCACAGGGACAAAATCAATCAGCCCCAGCATTTT. This encodes CASSLTHRDKINQPQHF.

This sequence joins TRBV7-9 and TRBJ1-2, with TRBD1 identical over 7 bases. This CDR3 contains 13 residues. Looked up from germline, CDR1 is SEHNR and CDR2 is FQNEAQ (reference sequence). Trimming at V came to 6 bases and at J to 4 bases, leaving 5 bases not matched to a gene. CDR3 in DNA: TGTGCCAGCAGTAGGACAGGCCTCTATGGCTACACCTTC. Its protein is CASSRTGLYGYTF.

CDR3 in DNA: TGCGCCAGCGGCCCTGGGGGGAACACAGATACGCAGTATTTT. Encoded protein: CASGPGGNTDTQYF. The rearrangement links TRBV10-1 to TRBJ2-3; tentative D call: TRBD2 (6 bases). There are 14 residues in the CDR3. V lost 8 bases and J lost 2, with 14 bases in between. From germline, CDR1 is WNHNN and CDR2 SYGVQD (reference sequence).

The chain is built from TRBV11-2 and TRBJ2-7; tentatively, D is TRBD1 or TRBD2 (5 bases each). The CDR3 runs to 15 residues. CDR1 is SGHAT, CDR2 FQNNGV, per germline. V gave up 1 base and J gave up 2 bases, with 12 bases separating them. The CDR3 loop reads CASSLVSGSAYEQYF. CDR3 nucleotide sequence: TGTGCCAGCAGCTTAGTTTCAGGGAGCGCCTACGAGCAGTACTTC.

The rearrangement uses TRBV5-8 and TRBJ2-3, with D possibly matching TRBD1 (5 bases). The CDR3 is 12 amino acids. Germline V gene lookup returns CDR1 SGHTS and CDR2 YDEGEE. Between the trimmed V and J ends, which lost 5 bases and 7 bases, there was a span of 11 bases. DNA of the CDR3: TGTGCCAGCAGTATTGGACATAATACGCAGTATTTT. Translation: CASSIGHNTQYF.

V is TRBV6-1 and J is TRBJ1-2; tentatively, D is TRBD1 (5 bases). Trimming took 7 bases from V and 8 from J, leaving 17 bases between them. CDR3 size: 13 residues. CDR1 and CDR2 (germline): MNHNS, SASEGT. The CDR3 nucleotides are TGTGCCAGCAACGTTCCGACAGTCTGGGGCTACACCTTC. Residues: CASNVPTVWGYTF.

CDR3 sequence reads: CAWSSGGWSSQPQHF. CDR3 DNA sequence: TGTGCCTGGAGTTCCGGGGGCTGGTCGAGTCAGCCCCAGCATTTT. The rearrangement joins TRBV30 to TRBJ1-5; possibly TRBD1 for D (6 bases). Between the trimmed V and J ends, which lost 2 bases and 6 bases, there was a span of 17 bases. Germline lookup yields CDR1 GTSNPN and CDR2 SVGIG (reference sequence). The CDR3 is 15 amino acids. Variable domain in full (rest from reference TRBV30 and TRBJ1-5): SQTIHQWPATLVQPVGSPLSLECTVEGTSNPNLYWYRQAAGRGLQLLFYSVGIGQISSEVPQNLSASRPQDRQFILSSKKLLLSDSGFYLCAWSSGGWSSQPQHFGDGTRLSIL.

Comments on this clone: Other DNA sequences within the sample encode an identical CDR3. The rearrangement joins TRBV7-2 to TRBJ2-1, with 12 bases aligning to TRBD2. This CDR3 comprises 15 residues. Germline CDR1 SGHTA, CDR2 FQGNSA. The ends lost 3 bases at V and 4 bases at J; junction bases unmatched: 1. The CDR3 DNA is TGTGCCAGCAGCTTGGGGACTAGCGGGTACAATGAGCAGTTCTTC. It yields the protein CASSLGTSGYNEQFF.

The genes are TRBV6-5 and TRBJ2-3; D uncertain. The germline CDR1 and CDR2 sequences are MNHEY and SVGAGI. Deletions cut 5 bases from V and 1 base from J, with 7 bases between. The CDR3 totals 13 residues. The CDR3 coding sequence is TGTGCCAGCAGTCGTCTGGGCACAGATACGCAGTATTTT. Residues: CASSRLGTDTQYF.

This rearrangement joins TRBV4-3 to TRBJ1-1, with D hard to call. The CDR3 is made up of 14 amino acids. V was trimmed by 4 bases and J by 10 bases, leaving 19 bases between them. Germline V CDR1 and CDR2: LGHNA, YSLEER. The CDR3, as DNA: TGCGCCAGCAGCCCCTCGGCAGCGATGGGTCGAGCTTTCTTT. Translating it yields CASSPSAAMGRAFF.

This sequence joins TRBV29-1 and TRBJ1-2; D unclear. Per germline, CDR1 SQVTM and CDR2 ANQGSEA. The CDR3 has 13 amino acids. Trimming removed 4 bases at V and 4 bases at J, with 13 bases between. CDR3 region: CSVVTEQFYGYTF. The CDR3 DNA reads as TGCAGCGTTGTCACAGAACAGTTCTATGGCTACACCTTC.

The chain carries TRBV18 and TRBJ2-3; no clear D. There are 14 residues in the CDR3. Deletions cut 4 bases from V and 3 bases from J, with 11 bases between. CDR1 and CDR2 (germline): KGHSH, LQKENI. CDR3 region: CASSLTIYTDTQYF. The CDR3, as DNA: TGTGCCAGCTCACTGACAATCTATACAGATACGCAGTATTTT.

The J gene is TRBJ2-2, the V gene TRBV10-3; 10 nucleotides line up with TRBD1. Germline CDR1 reads ENHRY; CDR2 reads SYGVKD. The CDR3 consists of 16 residues. The ends lost 4 bases at V and 7 bases at J; junction bases unmatched: 9. The CDR3 spells CAISVRQGAPGGELFF. Here the CDR3 DNA reads TGTGCCATCAGTGTAAGACAGGGGGCGCCGGGCGGGGAGCTGTTTTTT.